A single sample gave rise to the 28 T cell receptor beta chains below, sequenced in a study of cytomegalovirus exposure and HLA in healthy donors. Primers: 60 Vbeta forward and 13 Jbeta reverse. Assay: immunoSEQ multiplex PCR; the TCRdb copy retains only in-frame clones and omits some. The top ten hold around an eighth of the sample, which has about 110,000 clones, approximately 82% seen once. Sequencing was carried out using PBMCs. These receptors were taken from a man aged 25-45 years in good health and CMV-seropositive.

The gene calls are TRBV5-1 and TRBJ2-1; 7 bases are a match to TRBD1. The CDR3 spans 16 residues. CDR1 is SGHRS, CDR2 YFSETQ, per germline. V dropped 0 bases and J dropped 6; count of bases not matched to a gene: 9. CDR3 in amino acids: CASSLGQGVFVNEQFF. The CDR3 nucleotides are TGCGCCAGCAGCTTGGGGCAGGGGGTTTTCGTCAATGAGCAGTTCTTC. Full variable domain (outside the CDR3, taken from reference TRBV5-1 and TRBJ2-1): KAGVTQTPRYLIKTRGQQVTLSCSPISGHRSVSWYQQTPGQGLQFLFEYFSETQRNKGNFPGRFSGRQFSNSRSEMNVSTLELGDSALYLCASSLGQGVFVNEQFFGPGTRLTVL.

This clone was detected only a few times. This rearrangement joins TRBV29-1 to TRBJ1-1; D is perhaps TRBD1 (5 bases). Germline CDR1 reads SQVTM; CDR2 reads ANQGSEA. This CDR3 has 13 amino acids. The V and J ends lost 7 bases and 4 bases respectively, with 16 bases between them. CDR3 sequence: CSAGKGEGTEAFF. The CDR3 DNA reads TGCAGCGCCGGAAAAGGGGAGGGCACTGAAGCTTTCTTT.

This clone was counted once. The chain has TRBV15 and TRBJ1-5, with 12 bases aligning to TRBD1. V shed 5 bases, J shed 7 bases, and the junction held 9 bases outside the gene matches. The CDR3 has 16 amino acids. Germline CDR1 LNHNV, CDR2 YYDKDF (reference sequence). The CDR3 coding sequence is TGTGCCACCAGCCGACGGGACAGGGGGCAAGGGCAGCCCCAGCATTTT. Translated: CATSRRDRGQGQPQHF.

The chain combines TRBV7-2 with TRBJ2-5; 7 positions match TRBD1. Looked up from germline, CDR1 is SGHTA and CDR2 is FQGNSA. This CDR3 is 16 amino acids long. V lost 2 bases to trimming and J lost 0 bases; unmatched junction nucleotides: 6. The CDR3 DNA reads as TGTGCCAGCAGCTTAAGGGGGCCCCGGTACCAAGAGACCCAGTACTTC. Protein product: CASSLRGPRYQETQYF.

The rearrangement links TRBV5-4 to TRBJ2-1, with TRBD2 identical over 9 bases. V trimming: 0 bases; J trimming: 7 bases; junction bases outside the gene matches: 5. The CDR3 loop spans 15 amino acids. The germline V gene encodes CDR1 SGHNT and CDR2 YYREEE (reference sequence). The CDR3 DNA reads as TGTGCCAGCAGCTTGGGCGGGGGGGCCGGAAATGAGCAGTTCTTC. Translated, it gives CASSLGGGAGNEQFF.

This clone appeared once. The CDR3 nucleotides are TGTGCCAGCTCATCGGGACTAGCGGGGTACAATGAGCAGTTCTTC. This gives the protein CASSSGLAGYNEQFF. The V gene is TRBV18, the J gene TRBJ2-1; 13 bases align to TRBD2. With V trimmed by 5 bases and J by 4 bases, 2 bases remained unmatched. The CDR3 has 15 residues. The germline V gene encodes CDR1 KGHSH and CDR2 LQKENI.

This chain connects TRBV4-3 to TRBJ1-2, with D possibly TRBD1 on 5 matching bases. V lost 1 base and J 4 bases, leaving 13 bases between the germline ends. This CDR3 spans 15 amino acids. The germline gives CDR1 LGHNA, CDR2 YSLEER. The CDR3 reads CASSQGSQGFYGYTF. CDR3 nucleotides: TGCGCCAGCAGCCAAGGGTCCCAGGGTTTCTATGGCTACACCTTC.

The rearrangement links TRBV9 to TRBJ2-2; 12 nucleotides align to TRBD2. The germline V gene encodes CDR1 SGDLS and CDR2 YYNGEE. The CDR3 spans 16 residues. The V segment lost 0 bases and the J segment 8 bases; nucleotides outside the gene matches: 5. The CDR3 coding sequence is TGTGCCAGCAGCGTAGCCCTAGCGGGGGGGACTGGGGAGCTGTTTTTT. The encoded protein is CASSVALAGGTGELFF.

The CDR3 DNA sequence: TGTGCCAGTGACCGGTGGACAGGGGCAAATCAGCCCCAGCATTTT. This sequence encodes CASDRWTGANQPQHF. The gene calls are TRBV19 and TRBJ1-5; TRBD1 matches 9 bases. There are 15 residues in the CDR3. V shed 8 bases and J 4 bases; nucleotides not matched to a gene: 9. Per germline, CDR1 LNHDA and CDR2 SQIVND (reference sequence).

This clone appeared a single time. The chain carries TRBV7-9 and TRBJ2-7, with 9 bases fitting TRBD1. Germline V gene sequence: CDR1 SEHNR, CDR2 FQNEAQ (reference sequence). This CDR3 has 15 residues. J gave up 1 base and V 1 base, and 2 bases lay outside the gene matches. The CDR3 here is CASSLDRGHSYEQYF. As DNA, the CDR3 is TGTGCCAGCAGCTTAGACAGGGGGCATTCCTACGAGCAGTACTTC.

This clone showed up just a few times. CDR3 amino acids: CASSLSGETYNSPLHF. In nucleotides, the CDR3 is TGTGCCAGCAGCTTATCGGGAGAGACCTATAATTCACCCCTCCACTTT. The chain links TRBV7-9 to TRBJ1-6, with D uncertain. V was clipped by 2 bases and J by 2 bases, with 10 bases between them. The V gene's germline CDR1 is SEHNR and CDR2 FQNEAQ (reference sequence). The CDR3 covers 16 residues.

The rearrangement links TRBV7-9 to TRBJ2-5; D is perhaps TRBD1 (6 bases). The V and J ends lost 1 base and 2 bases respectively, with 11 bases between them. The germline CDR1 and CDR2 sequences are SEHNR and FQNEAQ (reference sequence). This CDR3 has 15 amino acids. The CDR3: CASSLVGTIQETQYF. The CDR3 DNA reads TGTGCCAGCAGCTTAGTTGGGACAATACAAGAGACCCAGTACTTC.

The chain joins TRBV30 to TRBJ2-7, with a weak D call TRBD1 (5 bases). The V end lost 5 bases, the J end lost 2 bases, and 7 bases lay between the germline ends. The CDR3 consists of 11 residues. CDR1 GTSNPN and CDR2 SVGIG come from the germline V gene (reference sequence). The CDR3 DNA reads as TGTGCCTGGGAGACAGCCTACGAGCAGTACTTC. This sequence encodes CAWETAYEQYF.

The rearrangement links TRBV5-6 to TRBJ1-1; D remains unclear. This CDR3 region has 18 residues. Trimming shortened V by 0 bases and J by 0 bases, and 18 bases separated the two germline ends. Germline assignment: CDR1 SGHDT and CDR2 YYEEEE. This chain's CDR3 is CASSLASPFRAMNTEAFF. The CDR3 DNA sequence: TGTGCCAGCAGCTTGGCCTCCCCGTTTAGAGCAATGAACACTGAAGCTTTCTTT.

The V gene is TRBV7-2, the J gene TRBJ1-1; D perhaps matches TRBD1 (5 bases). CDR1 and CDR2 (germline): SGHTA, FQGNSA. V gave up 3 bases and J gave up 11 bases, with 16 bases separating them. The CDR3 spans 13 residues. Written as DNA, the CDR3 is TGTGCCAGCAGCTTGACAGAGGAGGGGAGGGCTTTCTTT. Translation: CASSLTEEGRAFF.

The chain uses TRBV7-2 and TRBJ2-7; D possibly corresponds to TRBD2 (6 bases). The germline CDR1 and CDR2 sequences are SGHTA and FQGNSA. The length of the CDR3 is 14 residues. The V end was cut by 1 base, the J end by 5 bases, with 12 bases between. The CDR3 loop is CASSLGPGENEQYF. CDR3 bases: TGTGCCAGCAGCTTAGGCCCGGGGGAGAACGAGCAGTACTTC.

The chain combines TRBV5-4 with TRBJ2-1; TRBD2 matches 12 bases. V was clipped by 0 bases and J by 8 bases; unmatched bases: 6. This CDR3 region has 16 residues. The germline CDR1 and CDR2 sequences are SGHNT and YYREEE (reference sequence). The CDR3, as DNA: TGTGCCAGCAGCTTGGAGGCTAGCGGGGGGGCCGATGAGCAGTTCTTC. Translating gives CASSLEASGGADEQFF.

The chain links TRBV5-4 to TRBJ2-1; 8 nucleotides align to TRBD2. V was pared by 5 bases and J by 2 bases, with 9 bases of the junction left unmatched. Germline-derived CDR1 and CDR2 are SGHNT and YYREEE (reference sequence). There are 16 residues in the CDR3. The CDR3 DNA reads TGTGCCAGCAGTTGGGTCAGCGGGGGCCCCTACAATGAGCAGTTCTTC. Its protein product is CASSWVSGGPYNEQFF.

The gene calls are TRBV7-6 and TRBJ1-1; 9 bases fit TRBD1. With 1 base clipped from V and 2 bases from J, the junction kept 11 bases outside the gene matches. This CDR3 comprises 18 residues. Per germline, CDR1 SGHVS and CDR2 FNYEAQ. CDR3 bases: TGTGCCAGCAGCTTAGAGTCGACAGGGGGACTCCCTAACACTGAAGCTTTCTTT. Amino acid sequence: CASSLESTGGLPNTEAFF.

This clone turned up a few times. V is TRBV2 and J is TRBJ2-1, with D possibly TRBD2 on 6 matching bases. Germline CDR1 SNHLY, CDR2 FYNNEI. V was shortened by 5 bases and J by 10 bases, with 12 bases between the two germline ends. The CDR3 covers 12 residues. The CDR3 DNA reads TGTGCCAGCAGTCCTAGCGTTTACGAGCAGTTCTTC. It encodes CASSPSVYEQFF.

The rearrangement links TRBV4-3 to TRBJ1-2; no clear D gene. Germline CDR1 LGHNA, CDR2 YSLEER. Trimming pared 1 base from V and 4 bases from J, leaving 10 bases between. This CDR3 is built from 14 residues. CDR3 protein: CASSQVGRGYGYTF. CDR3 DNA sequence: TGCGCCAGCAGCCAAGTAGGGCGGGGCTATGGCTACACCTTC.

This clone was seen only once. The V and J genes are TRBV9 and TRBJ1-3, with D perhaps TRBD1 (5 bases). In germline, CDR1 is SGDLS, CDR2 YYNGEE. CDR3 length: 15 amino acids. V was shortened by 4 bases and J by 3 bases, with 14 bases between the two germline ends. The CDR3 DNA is TGTGCCAGCAGCCTGGGGGGAGGTCGTGGAAACACCATATATTTT. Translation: CASSLGGGRGNTIYF.

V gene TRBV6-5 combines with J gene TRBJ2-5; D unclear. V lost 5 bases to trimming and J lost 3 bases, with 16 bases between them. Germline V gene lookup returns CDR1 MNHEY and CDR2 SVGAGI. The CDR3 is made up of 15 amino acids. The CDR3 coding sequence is TGTGCCAGCAGTCACTTCCTAGGCGCCGAAGAGACCCAGTACTTC. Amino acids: CASSHFLGAEETQYF.

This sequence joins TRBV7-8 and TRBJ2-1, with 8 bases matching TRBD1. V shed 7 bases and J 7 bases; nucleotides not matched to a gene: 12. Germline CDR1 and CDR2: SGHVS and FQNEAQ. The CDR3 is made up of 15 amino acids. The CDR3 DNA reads TGTGCCAGCACCCCAGGGCAGGGGGCTGGGAATGAGCAGTTCTTC. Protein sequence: CASTPGQGAGNEQFF.

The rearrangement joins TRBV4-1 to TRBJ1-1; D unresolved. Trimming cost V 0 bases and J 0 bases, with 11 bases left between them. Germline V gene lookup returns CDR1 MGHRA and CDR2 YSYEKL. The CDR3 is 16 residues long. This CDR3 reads CASSQEPGSMNTEAFF. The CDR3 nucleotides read TGCGCCAGCAGCCAAGAGCCGGGGTCCATGAACACTGAAGCTTTCTTT.

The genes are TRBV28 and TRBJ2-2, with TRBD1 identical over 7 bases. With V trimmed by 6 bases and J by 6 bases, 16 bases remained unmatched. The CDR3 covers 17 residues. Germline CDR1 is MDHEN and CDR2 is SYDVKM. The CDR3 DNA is TGTGCCAGCAGCCAACCGCGAGACAGGGCCCGGGCCGGGGAGCTGTTTTTT. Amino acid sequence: CASSQPRDRARAGELFF.

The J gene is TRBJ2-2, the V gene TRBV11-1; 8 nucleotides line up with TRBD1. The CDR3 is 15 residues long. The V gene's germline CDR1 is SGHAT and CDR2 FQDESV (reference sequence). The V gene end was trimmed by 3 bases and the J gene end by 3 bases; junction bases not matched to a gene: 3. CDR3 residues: CASSFLTGDTGELFF. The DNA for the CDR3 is TGTGCCAGCAGCTTTTTGACAGGGGACACCGGGGAGCTGTTTTTT.

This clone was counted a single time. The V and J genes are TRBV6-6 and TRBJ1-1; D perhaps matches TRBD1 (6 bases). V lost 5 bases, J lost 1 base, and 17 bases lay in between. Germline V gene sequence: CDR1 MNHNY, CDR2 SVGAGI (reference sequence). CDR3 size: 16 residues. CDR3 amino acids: CASSDYMDSQNTEAFF. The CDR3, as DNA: TGTGCCAGCAGTGACTACATGGACAGTCAGAACACTGAAGCTTTCTTT.